Listed here are 9 T cell receptor beta chains from one sample, sequenced in a study of blood T cell repertoires in COVID-19. Sequenced by immunoSEQ multiplex PCR; TCRdb stores in-frame clones only, minus some. The repertoire consists of 130,000 to 150,000 clones, with over 70% occurring once and the leading ten covering 3.5% to 4%. The source material was peripheral blood. Receptors were obtained from a man aged 70 or older who had recovered from COVID-19.

V is TRBV15 and J is TRBJ1-3, with a tentative D call TRBD1 (5 bases). This CDR3 has 15 residues. Germline CDR1 and CDR2: LNHNV and YYDKDF (reference sequence). Trimming stripped 0 bases from V and 2 bases from J, with 8 bases between. The CDR3 loop reads CATSRDTTAGNTIYF. CDR3 sequence (DNA): TGTGCCACCAGCAGAGATACGACAGCTGGAAACACCATATATTTT.

CDR3 sequence: CASSQDLGRKTAFF. As DNA, the CDR3 is TGTGCCAGCAGCCAAGATCTTGGCAGGAAGACGGCTTTCTTT. The chain links TRBV14 to TRBJ1-1; no clear D gene. The CDR3 loop spans 14 amino acids. The V and J ends lost 0 bases and 11 bases respectively, with 16 bases between them. Germline V gene lookup returns CDR1 SGHDN and CDR2 FVKESK.

CDR3 bases: TGCGCCAGCAGCTTGCGGCAGGCCGGGACTAGCGGGACGGTAGGTGAGCAGTTCTTC. It is translated as CASSLRQAGTSGTVGEQFF. The gene calls are TRBV5-1 and TRBJ2-1; 13 bases align to TRBD2. J gave up 9 bases and V 1 base, and 16 bases lay outside the gene matches. The CDR3 is made up of 19 amino acids. Per germline, CDR1 SGHRS and CDR2 YFSETQ.

The V call is TRBV6-6, the J call TRBJ2-5; 10 bases line up with TRBD1. The CDR3 spans 17 residues. V lost 5 bases to trimming and J lost 1 base; unmatched junction nucleotides: 10. Germline lookup yields CDR1 MNHNY and CDR2 SVGAGI (reference sequence). CDR3 DNA: TGTGCCAGCAGTCATCTGACCGGGACAGGGGTCCAAGAGACCCAGTACTTC. As protein: CASSHLTGTGVQETQYF.

The chain has TRBV6-2 or TRBV6-3 and TRBJ2-7, with D possibly being TRBD2 (5 bases). Trimming pared 4 bases from V and 3 bases from J, leaving 19 bases between. This CDR3 region has 16 residues. Germline loops: CDR1 MNHEY, CDR2 SVGEGT. DNA for the CDR3: TGTGCCAGCAGTTCCTACGAACTCGGACTCTACTACGAGCAGTACTTC. Translated, it gives CASSSYELGLYYEQYF.

The chain carries TRBV19 and TRBJ2-1, with 12 bases matching TRBD2. There are 18 residues in the CDR3. The ends lost 7 bases at V and 5 bases at J; junction bases unmatched: 15. Germline V lookup: CDR1 LNHDA, CDR2 SQIVND (reference sequence). CDR3 nucleotides: TGTGCCAGTACCGCCGGGACTAGCGGGTTCGGACCGAACAATGAGCAGTTCTTC. This encodes CASTAGTSGFGPNNEQFF.

DNA of the CDR3: TGTGCCAGCAGCCCCAGACTGGGACAGGGGGACTACGGCGGGGACGAGCAGTACTTC. It yields the protein CASSPRLGQGDYGGDEQYF. V gene TRBV9 combines with J gene TRBJ2-7, with 11 positions matching TRBD1. V lost 4 bases and J lost 5; bases outside the gene matches: 20. The CDR3 spans 19 residues. In germline, CDR1 is SGDLS, CDR2 YYNGEE. Variable domain in full (rest from reference TRBV9 and TRBJ2-7): DSGVTQTPKHLITATGQRVTLRCSPRSGDLSVYWYQQSLDQGLQFLIQYYNGEERAKGNILERFSAQQFPDLHSELNLSSLELGDSALYFCASSPRLGQGDYGGDEQYFGPGTRLTVT.

The rearrangement uses TRBV5-5 and TRBJ2-7; 11 bases match TRBD1. V was pared by 2 bases and J by 3 bases, with 4 bases of the junction left unmatched. CDR3 length: 15 amino acids. CDR1 and CDR2 from the germline V gene are SGHKS and YYEKEE (reference sequence). The CDR3 DNA follows: TGTGCCAGCAGCTTAACCGGGACAGGGGGCTACGAGCAGTACTTC. As protein: CASSLTGTGGYEQYF.

The chain employs TRBV10-3 and TRBJ1-1; D remains ambiguous. The CDR3 spans 18 residues. V dropped 6 bases and J dropped 0 bases, with 23 bases sitting between them. CDR1 and CDR2 from the germline V gene are ENHRY and SYGVKD. The CDR3 loop reads CAISSPPAAVEMNTEAFF. CDR3 nucleotide sequence: TGTGCCATCAGCTCCCCCCCGGCGGCAGTTGAAATGAACACTGAAGCTTTCTTT.